Below are 20 T cell receptor beta chains sequenced from a single sample in a study of blood T cell repertoires in COVID-19. The data were produced by immunoSEQ multiplex PCR, yet TCRdb's version contains in-frame clones alone and is incomplete. This table holds 100,000 to 150,000 clones, approximately 85% found once. Input material: peripheral blood. These receptors all stem from a man older than 75 with active or convalescent COVID-19.

The chain uses TRBV27 and TRBJ1-5; possible D gene TRBD1, 5 bases. Germline values: CDR1 MNHEY, CDR2 SMNVEV (reference sequence). This CDR3 is 12 amino acids long. V gave up 5 bases and J gave up 9 bases, with 11 bases separating them. The CDR3 here is CASSLGRGPQHF. In DNA form, the CDR3 reads TGTGCCAGCAGTCTAGGGAGGGGGCCCCAGCATTTT.

The V call is TRBV10-3, the J call TRBJ1-2; D is perhaps TRBD1 (5 bases). The CDR3 loop spans 14 amino acids. Germline CDR1 reads ENHRY; CDR2 reads SYGVKD. V lost 11 bases and J 0 bases, leaving 16 bases between the germline ends. CDR3 coding DNA: TGTGCCGGGGGGTCCGGACAAGCTAACTATGGCTACACCTTC. This translates into CAGGSGQANYGYTF.

This sequence joins TRBV24-1 and TRBJ1-1; TRBD1 aligns across 10 bases. The CDR3 has 15 amino acids. The germline gives CDR1 KGHDR, CDR2 SFDVKD. The chain's CDR3 is CAARPGQGRDTEAFF. CDR3 coding DNA: TGTGCGGCCCGACCGGGACAGGGGAGAGACACTGAAGCTTTCTTT.

This sequence joins TRBV7-9 and TRBJ2-7, with 7 bases lining up with TRBD2. Germline V CDR1 and CDR2: SEHNR, FQNEAQ (reference sequence). V was pared by 4 bases and J by 3 bases, with 12 bases of the junction left unmatched. CDR3 length equals 16 residues. The CDR3 DNA is TGTGCCAGCAGCTCCACTGAGGCTAGCGGTGTCTACGAGCAGTACTTC. Its protein is CASSSTEASGVYEQYF.

The V gene is TRBV6-2 or TRBV6-3, the J gene TRBJ2-5; possible D gene TRBD1, 6 bases. This CDR3 is built from 15 residues. Trimming stripped 6 bases from V and 5 bases from J, with 19 bases between. The germline gives CDR1 MNHEY, CDR2 SVGEGT. The CDR3 nucleotides read TGTGCCAGCAGCCTACAACAGGGAGCCCATGAGACCCAGTACTTC. It is translated as CASSLQQGAHETQYF.

The CDR3 protein is CASSQWDTDYGYTF. CDR3 DNA sequence: TGTGCCAGCAGCCAATGGGACACAGACTATGGCTACACCTTC. The rearrangement joins TRBV3-1 (or the pseudogene TRBV3-2) to TRBJ1-2, with D maybe TRBD1 (6 bases). The V end lost 2 bases, the J end lost 3 bases, and 10 bases lay between the germline ends. The CDR3 contains 14 residues. Germline loops: CDR1 LGHDT, CDR2 YNNKEL (reference sequence).

The genes are TRBV6-5 and TRBJ2-3, with TRBD2 matching over 10 bases. There are 15 residues in the CDR3. Germline values: CDR1 MNHEY, CDR2 SVGAGI. With V trimmed by 4 bases and J by 4 bases, 5 bases remained unmatched. CDR3 DNA sequence: TGTGCCAGCAGTTTTAGCGGGGGGCCCCCAGATACGCAGTATTTT. Translating it yields CASSFSGGPPDTQYF.

This clone has a handful of counts. V usage is TRBV3-1 (or the pseudogene TRBV3-2) and J usage is TRBJ1-5; D remains unclear. The ends were cut back, 4 bases at V and 7 bases at J, with 11 bases in the middle. The CDR3 spans 13 residues. Germline assignment: CDR1 LGHDT and CDR2 YNNKEL (reference sequence). CDR3 bases: TGTGCCAGCAGCCTAGGACGGGAACAGCCCCAGCATTTT. Encoded protein: CASSLGREQPQHF.

This clone was found a few times. The rearrangement links TRBV7-9 to TRBJ1-5; perhaps TRBD1 as D (5 bases). The germline V and J ends were trimmed by 2 bases and 6 bases, with 8 bases remaining between them. Germline V gene data show CDR1 as SEHNR and CDR2 as FQNEAQ (reference sequence). The CDR3 consists of 13 residues. The CDR3 reads CASSLQGSQPQHF. DNA for the CDR3: TGTGCCAGCAGCTTACAGGGTAGTCAGCCCCAGCATTTT.

V is TRBV7-9 and J is TRBJ2-7; D is uncertain. Trimming removed 4 bases at V and 6 bases at J, with 10 bases between. Germline V CDR1 and CDR2: SEHNR, FQNEAQ (reference sequence). This CDR3 comprises 12 residues. Here the CDR3 DNA reads TGTGCCAGCAGCTACCTCTACGGCGAGCAGTACTTC. Translating gives CASSYLYGEQYF.

The J gene is TRBJ2-1, the V gene TRBV7-9; 8 nucleotides align to TRBD2. V lost 5 bases to trimming and J lost 9 bases; unmatched junction nucleotides: 15. This CDR3 is built from 16 residues. Germline V gene data show CDR1 as SEHNR and CDR2 as FQNEAQ (reference sequence). CDR3 DNA: TGTGCCAGCAGCCAGGCCGCGGGGGGCGGGAGAATTGAGCAGTTCTTC. Translating it yields CASSQAAGGGRIEQFF.

The J gene is TRBJ1-3, the V gene TRBV5-1, with D tentatively TRBD1 (6 bases). The germline V and J ends were trimmed by 1 base and 7 bases, with 15 bases remaining between them. This CDR3 region has 15 residues. Germline V lookup: CDR1 SGHRS, CDR2 YFSETQ. CDR3 in DNA: TGCGCCAGCAGCTTGCTTGGGGGGGCTTCGAACACCATATATTTT. This sequence encodes CASSLLGGASNTIYF. The full variable domain, its missing parts supplied by reference TRBV5-1 and TRBJ1-3, is KAGVTQTPRYLIKTRGQQVTLSCSPISGHRSVSWYQQTPGQGLQFLFEYFSETQRNKGNFPGRFSGRQFSNSRSEMNVSTLELGDSALYLCASSLLGGASNTIYFGEGSWLTVV.

This clone was observed once. The chain joins TRBV3-1 (or the pseudogene TRBV3-2) to TRBJ2-3; 12 nucleotides agree with TRBD2. The CDR3 is 19 amino acids. J lost 4 bases, V lost 4 bases, and 15 bases had no gene match. The germline V gene encodes CDR1 LGHDT and CDR2 YNNKEL (reference sequence). The CDR3 sequence: CASSPFPPSGGGPPDTQYF. Written as DNA, the CDR3 is TGTGCCAGCAGCCCATTTCCCCCTAGCGGGGGGGGCCCCCCAGATACGCAGTATTTT.

The chain uses TRBV29-1 and TRBJ1-1, with 7 bases that match TRBD1. The V gene end was trimmed by 1 base and the J gene end by 4 bases; junction bases not matched to a gene: 9. Per the germline V gene, CDR1 is SQVTM and CDR2 is ANQGSEA. This CDR3 comprises 15 residues. The CDR3 region has the DNA TGCAGCGTTGAAGGGACAGGCGGCTTGGGCACTGAAGCTTTCTTT. Its translation is CSVEGTGGLGTEAFF.

This chain uses TRBV7-2 with TRBJ1-6; 9 bases align to TRBD1. Germline values: CDR1 SGHTA, CDR2 FQGNSA. This CDR3 has 16 amino acids. The V gene end was trimmed by 0 bases and the J gene end by 5 bases; junction bases not matched to a gene: 2. CDR3 loop: CASSLAGTGHNSPLHF. CDR3 sequence (DNA): TGTGCCAGCAGCTTAGCCGGGACAGGGCATAATTCACCCCTCCACTTT.

The J gene is TRBJ2-7, the V gene TRBV21-1; the D segment call TRBD2 is taken from the table without a DNA check. TRBV21-1 is deemed a pseudogene. The CDR3 runs 15 residues. The DNA for the CDR3 is TGTGCCAGCAGCAAAGCACTACTAACCAACTACGAGCAGTACTTC. Residues: CASSKALLTNYEQYF.

The chain recombines TRBV7-3 with TRBJ2-5; tentatively, D is TRBD1 (5 bases). Trimming shortened V by 0 bases and J by 7 bases, and 6 bases separated the two germline ends. CDR3 length: 12 amino acids. CDR1 is SGHTA and CDR2 is FQGTGA in the germline V gene. The CDR3 sequence is CASSLTQGTQYF. In nucleotides, the CDR3 is TGTGCCAGCAGCTTAACGCAGGGGACCCAGTACTTC.

The chain combines TRBV9 with TRBJ2-3, with D perhaps TRBD2 (6 bases). V was cut by 0 bases and J by 7 bases, with 15 bases left in between. This CDR3 is 15 amino acids long. The V gene's germline CDR1 is SGDLS and CDR2 YYNGEE. The CDR3: CASSVGVAERHTQYF. For the CDR3, the DNA is TGTGCCAGCAGCGTAGGGGTAGCGGAGCGCCATACGCAGTATTTT. Together with reference TRBV9 and TRBJ2-3, the CDR3 gives the full variable domain: DSGVTQTPKHLITATGQRVTLRCSPRSGDLSVYWYQQSLDQGLQFLIQYYNGEERAKGNILERFSAQQFPDLHSELNLSSLELGDSALYFCASSVGVAERHTQYFGPGTRLTVL.

This rearrangement joins TRBV6-5 to TRBJ1-3, with D tentatively TRBD1 (5 bases). Trimming shortened V by 7 bases and J by 4 bases, and 11 bases separated the two germline ends. CDR3 size: 13 residues. From germline, CDR1 is MNHEY and CDR2 SVGAGI. CDR3 nucleotide sequence: TGTGCCAGCAAGCAGGGTTTGGGAAACACCATATATTTT. It translates to CASKQGLGNTIYF.

V usage is TRBV2 and J usage is TRBJ1-1; TRBD1 agrees at 8 bases. Germline-derived CDR1 and CDR2 are SNHLY and FYNNEI. The CDR3 runs to 14 residues. The junction had 4 bases not matched to a gene; V was cut back by 7 bases and J by 0 bases. Written as DNA, the CDR3 is TGTGCCAGCATCCCGGACAGGGTGAACACTGAAGCTTTCTTT. It codes for CASIPDRVNTEAFF.